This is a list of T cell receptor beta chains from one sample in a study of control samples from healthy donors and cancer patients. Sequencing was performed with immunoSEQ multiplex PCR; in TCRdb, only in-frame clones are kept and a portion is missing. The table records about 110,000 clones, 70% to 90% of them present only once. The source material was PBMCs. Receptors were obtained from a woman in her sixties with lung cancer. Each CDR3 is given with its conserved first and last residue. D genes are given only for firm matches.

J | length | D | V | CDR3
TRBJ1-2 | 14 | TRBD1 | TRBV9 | CASSVGEGAGGYTF
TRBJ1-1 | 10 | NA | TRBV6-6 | CASSYTEAFF
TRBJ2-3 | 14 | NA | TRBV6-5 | CASSYSLSTDTQYF
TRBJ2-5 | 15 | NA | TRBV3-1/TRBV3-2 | CASSPRGGGQETQYF
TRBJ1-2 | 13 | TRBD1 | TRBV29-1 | CSVAKGQGLGYTF
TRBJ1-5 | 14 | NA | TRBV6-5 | CASSGTRFNQPQHF
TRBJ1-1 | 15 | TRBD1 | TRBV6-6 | CASSTTDRAGTEAFF
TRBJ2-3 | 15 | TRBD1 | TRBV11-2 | CASSTNTGGTDTQYF
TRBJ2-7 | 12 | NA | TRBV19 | CASSYSSYEQYF
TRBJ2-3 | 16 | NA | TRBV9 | CASSVGLGGPGDTQYF
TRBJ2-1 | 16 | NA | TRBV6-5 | CASSYVSGVPYNEQFF
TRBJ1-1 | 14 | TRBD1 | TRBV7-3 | CASSLQGGNTEAFF
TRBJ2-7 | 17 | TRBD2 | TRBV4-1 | CASSQDPGGRSSYEQYF
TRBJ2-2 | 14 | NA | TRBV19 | CASSILENTGELFF
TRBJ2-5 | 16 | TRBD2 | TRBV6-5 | CASSYSTSGSPETQYF
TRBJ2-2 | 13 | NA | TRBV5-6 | CASSHRVTGELFF
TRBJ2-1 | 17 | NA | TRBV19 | CASSIGSLGPDSNEQFF